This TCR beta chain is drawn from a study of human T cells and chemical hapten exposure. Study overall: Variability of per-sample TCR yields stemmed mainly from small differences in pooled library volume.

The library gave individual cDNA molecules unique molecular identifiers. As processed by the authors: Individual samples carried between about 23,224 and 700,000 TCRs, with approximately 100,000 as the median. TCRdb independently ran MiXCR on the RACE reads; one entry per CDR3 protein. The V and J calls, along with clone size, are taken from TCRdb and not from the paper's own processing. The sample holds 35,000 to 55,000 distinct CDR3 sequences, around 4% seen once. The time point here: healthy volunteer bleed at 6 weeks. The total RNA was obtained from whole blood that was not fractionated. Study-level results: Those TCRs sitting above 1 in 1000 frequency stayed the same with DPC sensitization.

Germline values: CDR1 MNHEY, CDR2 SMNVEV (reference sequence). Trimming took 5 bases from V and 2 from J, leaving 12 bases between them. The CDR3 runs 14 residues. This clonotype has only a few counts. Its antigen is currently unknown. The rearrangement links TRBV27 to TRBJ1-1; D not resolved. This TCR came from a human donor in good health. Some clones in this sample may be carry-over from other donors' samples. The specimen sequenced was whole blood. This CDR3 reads CASSPYSFNTEAFF. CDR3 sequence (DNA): TGTGCCAGCAGTCCTTACTCTTTTAACACTGAAGCTTTCTTT.